Detailed here is one T cell receptor (beta chain). The antigen remains undetermined. The data were obtained in a study of Tregs in tolerant kidney transplant recipients. Before regulatory T cell sorting, thawed PBMCs rested overnight at 37°C in about 210 IU/ml IL-2. Sequenced by immunoSEQ multiplex PCR; TCRdb stores in-frame clones only, minus some. The repertoire holds 50,000 to 75,000 clones, with 70% to 90% as singletons. Germline CDR1 MNHEY, CDR2 SVGAGI. Between the trimmed V and J ends, which lost 0 bases and 4 bases, there was a span of 13 bases. This CDR3 is 15 amino acids long. Overall study results and limits: For some patients, primers changed over time, blocking nucleotide-level comparison. Donor-specific Treg expansion exceeded global Treg expansion in tolerant patients, suggesting antigen drive.

The sequencing here drew on Tregs from blood, taken before the transplant. V and J are TRBV6-5 and TRBJ2-7; D may correspond to TRBD1 or TRBD2 (5 bases each). This TCR came from a human donor who received a combined kidney and bone marrow transplant. The CDR3 bases are TGTGCCAGCAGTTACTCGGGTCAGGGACCGTACGAGCAGTACTTC. Its translation: CASSYSGQGPYEQYF.